This T cell receptor beta chain was obtained from a study of technical replicates of blood from several donors. Germline V CDR1 and CDR2: LNHNV, YYDKDF (reference sequence). The trim removed 0 bases at V and 1 base at J, leaving 2 bases unmatched. The CDR3 runs 16 residues. The table came from immunoSEQ multiplex PCR; TCRdb's copy has only in-frame clones and leaves some out. The table has approximately 13,000 clones, just over 85% seen once. The sample comprised PBMCs. The TCR originated in a human donor in good health. The rearrangement links TRBV15 to TRBJ1-5; 8 bases map to TRBD1. CDR3 DNA: TGTGCCACCAGCAGAGATTGGACAGGGAGCAATCAGCCCCAGCATTTT. It translates to CATSRDWTGSNQPQHF.